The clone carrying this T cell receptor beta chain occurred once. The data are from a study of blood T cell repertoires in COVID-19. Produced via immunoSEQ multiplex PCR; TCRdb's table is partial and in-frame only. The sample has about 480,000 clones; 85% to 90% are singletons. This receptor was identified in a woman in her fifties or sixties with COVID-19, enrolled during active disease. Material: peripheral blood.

CDR3 loop: CASSLGGQGGRGQFF. The CDR3 DNA reads as TGCGCCAGCAGCCTAGGGGGACAGGGAGGACGCGGGCAGTTCTTC. J is TRBJ2-1 and V is TRBV5-1; TRBD1 matches at 9 bases. This CDR3 spans 15 amino acids. V trimming: 4 bases; J trimming: 12 bases; junction bases outside the gene matches: 14. Germline CDR1 reads SGHRS; CDR2 reads YFSETQ.